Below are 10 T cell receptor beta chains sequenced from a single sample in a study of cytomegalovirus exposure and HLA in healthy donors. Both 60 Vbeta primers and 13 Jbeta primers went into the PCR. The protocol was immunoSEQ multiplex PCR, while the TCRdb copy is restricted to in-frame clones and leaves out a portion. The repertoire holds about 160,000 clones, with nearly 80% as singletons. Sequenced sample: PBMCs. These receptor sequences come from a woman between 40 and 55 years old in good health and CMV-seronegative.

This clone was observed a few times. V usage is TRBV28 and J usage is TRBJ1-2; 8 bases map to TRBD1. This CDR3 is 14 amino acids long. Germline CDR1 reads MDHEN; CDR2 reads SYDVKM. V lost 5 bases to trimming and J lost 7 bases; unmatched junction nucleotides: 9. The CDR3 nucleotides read TGTGCCAGCAGTCCGATAACAGGGGGTGGTGGCTACACCTTC. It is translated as CASSPITGGGGYTF.

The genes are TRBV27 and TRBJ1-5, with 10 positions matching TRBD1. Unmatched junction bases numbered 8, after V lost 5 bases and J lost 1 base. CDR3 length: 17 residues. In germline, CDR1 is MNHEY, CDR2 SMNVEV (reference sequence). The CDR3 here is CASSGRGQGKSNQPQHF. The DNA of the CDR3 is TGTGCCAGCAGTGGGAGGGGACAGGGGAAAAGCAATCAGCCCCAGCATTTT.

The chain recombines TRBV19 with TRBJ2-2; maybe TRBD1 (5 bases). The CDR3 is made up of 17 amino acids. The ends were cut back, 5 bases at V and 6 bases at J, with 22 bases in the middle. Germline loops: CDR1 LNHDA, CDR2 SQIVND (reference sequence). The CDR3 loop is CASSPGHRDQLSGELFF. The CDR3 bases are TGTGCCAGTAGTCCCGGACACAGAGACCAACTTTCCGGGGAGCTGTTTTTT.

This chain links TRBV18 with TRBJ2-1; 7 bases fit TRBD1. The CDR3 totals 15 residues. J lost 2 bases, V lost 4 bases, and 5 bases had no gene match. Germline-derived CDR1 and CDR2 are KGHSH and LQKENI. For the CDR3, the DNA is TGTGCCAGCTCACTCGACAGGGTAGCCTACAATGAGCAGTTCTTC. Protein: CASSLDRVAYNEQFF.

The DNA of the CDR3 is TGCGCCAGCAGATCGCAGGGGGAACTTTCTGAAGCTTTCTTT. Translation: CASRSQGELSEAFF. The chain recombines TRBV5-1 with TRBJ1-1; 7 bases are shared with TRBD1. The CDR3 is made up of 14 amino acids. The germline gives CDR1 SGHRS, CDR2 YFSETQ. The V gene end was trimmed by 5 bases and the J gene end by 6 bases; junction bases not matched to a gene: 10.

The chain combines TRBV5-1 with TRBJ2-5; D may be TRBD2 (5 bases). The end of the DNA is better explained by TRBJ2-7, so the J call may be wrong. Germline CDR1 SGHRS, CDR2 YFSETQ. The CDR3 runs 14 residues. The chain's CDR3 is CASSLAEGPYEQYF. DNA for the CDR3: TGCGCCAGCAGCTTGGCCGAGGGTCCCTACGAGCAGTACTTC.

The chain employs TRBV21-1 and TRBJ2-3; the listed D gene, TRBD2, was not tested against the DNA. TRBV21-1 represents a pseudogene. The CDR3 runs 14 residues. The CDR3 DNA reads TGTGCCATGACTAGCGGGGACCGGCCAGATACGCAGTATTTT. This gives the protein CAMTSGDRPDTQYF.

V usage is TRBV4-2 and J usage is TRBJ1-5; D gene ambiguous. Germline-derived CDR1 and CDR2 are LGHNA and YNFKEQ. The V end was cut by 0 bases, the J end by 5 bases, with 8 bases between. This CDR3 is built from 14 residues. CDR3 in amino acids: CASSQDSPDQPQHF. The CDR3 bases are TGTGCCAGCAGCCAAGATTCCCCCGATCAGCCCCAGCATTTT.

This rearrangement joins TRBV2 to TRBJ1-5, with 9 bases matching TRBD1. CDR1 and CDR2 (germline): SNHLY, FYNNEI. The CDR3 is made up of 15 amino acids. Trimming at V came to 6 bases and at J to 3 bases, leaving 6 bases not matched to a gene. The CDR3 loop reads CASRAGTGSNQPQHF. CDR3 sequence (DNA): TGTGCCAGCAGAGCCGGGACAGGGTCCAATCAGCCCCAGCATTTT.

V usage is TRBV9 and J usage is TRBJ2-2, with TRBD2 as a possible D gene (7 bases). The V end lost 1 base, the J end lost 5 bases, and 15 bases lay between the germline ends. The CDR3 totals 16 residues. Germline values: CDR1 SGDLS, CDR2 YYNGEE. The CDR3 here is CASSVSWGGDTGELFF. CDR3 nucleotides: TGTGCCAGCAGCGTATCGTGGGGGGGCGATACCGGGGAGCTGTTTTTT.